The text below deals with one T cell receptor (beta chain). Its antigen is unknown. These data originate in a study of neurological immune-mediated disorders. Overall study findings and caveats: Across subjects, no CDR3 amino acid sequence appeared in expanded clones of more than one subject, a finding that suggested private repertoires in all groups. The most TCR clonal expansion was seen in HTLV-1-associated myelopathy, and the least was seen in multiple sclerosis, which fell below healthy controls.

The cDNA was generated through 5'RACE incorporating 10-nucleotide random UMIs. TCRdb used MiXCR to reprocess the 5' RACE reads, holding one entry per CDR3 protein. The repertoire holds roughly 60,000 distinct CDR3 sequences, around 10% seen once, with about 1.7% in the top ten. This CDR3 has 13 amino acids. Trimming left V 5 bases short and J 9 bases short, with 16 bases between. Germline V gene sequence: CDR1 MNHEY, CDR2 SMNVEV (reference sequence). Unsorted libraries were generated from 2 million PBMCs held at -80 degrees C. V and J are TRBV27 and TRBJ1-2; perhaps TRBD1 as D (5 bases). The sequence derives from a man in his sixties in good health. Sequencing was performed on PBMCs. Written as DNA, the CDR3 is TGTGCCAGCAGTATGGGACCAGACCTAAGCTACACCTTC. This translates into CASSMGPDLSYTF.